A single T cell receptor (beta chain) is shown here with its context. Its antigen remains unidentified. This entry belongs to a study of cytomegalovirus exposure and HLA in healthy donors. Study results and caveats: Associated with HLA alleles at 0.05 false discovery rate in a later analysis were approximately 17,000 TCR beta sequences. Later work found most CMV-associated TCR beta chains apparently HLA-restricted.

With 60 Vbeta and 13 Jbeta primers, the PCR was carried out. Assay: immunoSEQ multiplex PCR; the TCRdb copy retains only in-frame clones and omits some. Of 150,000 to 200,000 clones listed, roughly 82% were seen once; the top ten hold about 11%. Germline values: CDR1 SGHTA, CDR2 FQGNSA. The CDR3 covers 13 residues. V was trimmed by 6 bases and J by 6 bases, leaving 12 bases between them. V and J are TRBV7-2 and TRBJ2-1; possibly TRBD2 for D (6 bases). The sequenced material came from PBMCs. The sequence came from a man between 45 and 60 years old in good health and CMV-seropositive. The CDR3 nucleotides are TGTGCCAGCAGGGAGACTAGTTTCAATGAGCAGTTCTTC. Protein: CASRETSFNEQFF.